This T cell receptor beta chain is from a study of blood T cell repertoires in COVID-19. Looking at the study overall: Whether acute or convalescent, the COVID-19 samples came from the United States, Italy and Spain. T cells, B-cell-depleted T cells, or PBMCs provided the cDNA or gDNA that served as material.

As processed by the authors: Reference gene primer amplification yielded estimated nucleated cell counts. The method was immunoSEQ multiplex PCR; TCRdb's version includes in-frame clones alone and lacks a portion of them. V and J calls and clone size come straight from that table; D and trimming were deduced from the DNA. The sample has over 85,000 clones, approximately 87% seen once. CDR1 and CDR2 from the germline V gene are SGHTS and YDEGEE. Trimming took 4 bases from V and 10 from J, leaving 17 bases between them. This CDR3 contains 13 residues. The sequencing input was peripheral blood. This chain uses TRBV5-8 with TRBJ1-1; D is possibly TRBD1 (6 bases). The sequence derives from a human donor with acute or convalescent COVID-19. The donor label of this sample is uncertain. The CDR3 sequence: CASSQRHRDGAFF. The CDR3 nucleotides read TGTGCCAGCAGCCAACGCCACAGGGACGGAGCTTTCTTT.